Each of the 30 T cell receptor beta chains below was sequenced from the same sample in a study of T cells after yellow fever vaccination. MiXCR, run by TCRdb on the 5' RACE reads, gives a single entry per CDR3 protein. The sample has about 550,000 distinct CDR3 sequences, less than 20% seen once; the top ten hold roughly an eighth. This specimen was PBMCs, taken 15 days after the yellow fever booster vaccination. The receptors here all came from a man aged 30 to 45 who received the YFV17D yellow fever vaccine.

This chain links TRBV5-5 with TRBJ1-6; no clear D. CDR3 length: 12 amino acids. V was trimmed by 7 bases and J by 7 bases, leaving 9 bases between them. Germline loops: CDR1 SGHKS, CDR2 YYEKEE (reference sequence). The CDR3: CASGQQNSPLHF. The CDR3 nucleotides read TGTGCCAGCGGGCAACAAAATTCACCCCTCCACTTT.

The chain is built from TRBV9 and TRBJ2-1; TRBD2 agrees at 11 bases. CDR3 length: 18 amino acids. With V trimmed by 4 bases and J by 0 bases, 9 bases remained unmatched. The V gene's germline CDR1 is SGDLS and CDR2 YYNGEE. As DNA, the CDR3 is TGTGCCAGCAGCCCCACCGGGACTAGCGGCTTCTCCTACAATGAGCAGTTCTTC. Its translation is CASSPTGTSGFSYNEQFF.

The V and J genes are TRBV20-1 and TRBJ2-1; either TRBD1 or TRBD2 may supply D (6 bases each). The CDR3 length is 14 residues. Germline-derived CDR1 and CDR2 are DFQATT and SNEGSKA (reference sequence). V lost 6 bases to trimming and J lost 7 bases, with 19 bases between them. The CDR3 is CSAAGDSLLNEQFF. The CDR3 DNA follows: TGCAGTGCGGCAGGGGACTCCCTGTTGAATGAGCAGTTCTTC.

V usage is TRBV28 and J usage is TRBJ2-1; D not resolved. The germline V and J ends were trimmed by 8 bases and 5 bases, with 25 bases remaining between them. Germline V gene sequence: CDR1 MDHEN, CDR2 SYDVKM. There are 17 residues in the CDR3. The CDR3 loop reads CASLSRAGLSFHNEQFF. As DNA, the CDR3 is TGTGCCAGCCTTTCTCGGGCAGGCCTGAGTTTCCACAATGAGCAGTTCTTC.

In nucleotides, the CDR3 is TGCAGCGTTGGGACAGGGGGCCTTACCTACAATGAGCAGTTCTTC. This translates into CSVGTGGLTYNEQFF. The chain uses TRBV29-1 and TRBJ2-1, with 11 bases identical to TRBD1. With V trimmed by 4 bases and J by 2 bases, 4 bases remained unmatched. The CDR3 has 15 amino acids. Germline V CDR1 and CDR2: SQVTM, ANQGSEA.

The chain combines TRBV10-3 with TRBJ2-2, with TRBD2 as a possible D gene (6 bases). The CDR3 covers 20 residues. Germline CDR1 ENHRY, CDR2 SYGVKD. V was trimmed by 2 bases and J by 3 bases, leaving 25 bases between them. This chain's CDR3 is CAISEPPVSQRAPHTGELFF. The CDR3, as DNA: TGTGCCATCAGTGAGCCCCCGGTATCGCAGCGGGCCCCGCACACCGGGGAGCTGTTTTTT.

The sample holds a few counts of this clonotype. This chain connects TRBV5-1 to TRBJ2-2; TRBD1 aligns across 7 bases. The CDR3 loop spans 16 amino acids. V dropped 4 bases and J dropped 0; count of bases not matched to a gene: 6. Germline V gene lookup returns CDR1 SGHRS and CDR2 YFSETQ. The CDR3 DNA follows: TGCGCCAGCAGCCCACCCGGGACAGCGAACACCGGGGAGCTGTTTTTT. Protein sequence: CASSPPGTANTGELFF.

V is TRBV24-1 and J is TRBJ1-5; D is undetermined. Germline lookup yields CDR1 KGHDR and CDR2 SFDVKD. This CDR3 spans 13 amino acids. V lost 5 bases and J 5 bases, leaving 9 bases between the germline ends. The CDR3 nucleotides are TGTGCCACCAGTGCAGGTGCCGATCAGCCCCAGCATTTT. This gives the protein CATSAGADQPQHF.

This clonotype was observed a few times. The chain employs TRBV10-2 and TRBJ1-2; 10 nucleotides agree with TRBD1. Germline assignment: CDR1 WSHSY and CDR2 SAAADI. J lost 6 bases, V lost 5 bases, and 12 bases had no gene match. The CDR3 is made up of 16 amino acids. The CDR3: CASSPGQGIGHHGYTF. As DNA, the CDR3 is TGCGCCAGCAGTCCGGGACAGGGGATTGGCCATCATGGCTACACCTTC.

The chain employs TRBV7-2 and TRBJ1-1; D gene ambiguous. The V end lost 1 base, the J end lost 1 base, and 7 bases lay between the germline ends. This CDR3 region has 14 residues. Germline V gene data show CDR1 as SGHTA and CDR2 as FQGNSA. The CDR3 loop is CASSLELGNTEAFF. The DNA for the CDR3 is TGTGCCAGCAGCTTAGAGTTGGGGAACACTGAAGCTTTCTTT.

This chain links TRBV4-3 with TRBJ2-1; D is undetermined. With 1 base removed from V and 6 bases from J, the gap between germline ends came to 7 bases. This CDR3 comprises 13 residues. Germline V gene sequence: CDR1 LGHNA, CDR2 YSLEER. This CDR3 is CASSQGLSNEQFF. The CDR3 DNA reads as TGCGCCAGCAGCCAAGGATTATCCAATGAGCAGTTCTTC.

This clonotype has more than one count but fewer than ten. The genes are TRBV18 and TRBJ2-1; TRBD2 matches 8 bases. Germline CDR1 reads KGHSH; CDR2 reads LQKENI. V lost 3 bases and J lost 5; bases outside the gene matches: 6. This CDR3 spans 15 amino acids. CDR3 coding DNA: TGTGCCAGCTCACCTAGGCGGGAGGCCCACAATGAGCAGTTCTTC. Amino acid sequence: CASSPRREAHNEQFF.

The CDR3 here is CASSKEVLQSYEQYF. CDR3 sequence (DNA): TGTGCCAGCAGCAAAGAAGTATTACAGTCCTACGAGCAGTACTTC. The chain carries TRBV21-1 and TRBJ2-7. TRBV21-1 is noted as a pseudogene. This CDR3 has 15 residues.

In this sample, this clonotype turned up a few times. The chain uses TRBV10-2 and TRBJ1-1; TRBD1 matches 8 bases. The CDR3 is 13 residues long. Unmatched junction bases numbered 4, after V lost 6 bases and J lost 4 bases. The V gene's germline CDR1 is WSHSY and CDR2 SAAADI. The CDR3 loop reads CASRSTGGTEAFF. Written as DNA, the CDR3 is TGCGCCAGCAGGAGCACAGGGGGCACTGAAGCTTTCTTT.

This clonotype was seen only a few times. V is TRBV20-1 and J is TRBJ2-1; D uncertain. Trimming removed 0 bases at V and 10 bases at J, with 10 bases between. In germline, CDR1 is DFQATT, CDR2 SNEGSKA (reference sequence). The CDR3 totals 12 residues. CDR3 amino acids: CSARDPEAEQFF. DNA for the CDR3: TGCAGTGCTAGAGATCCAGAAGCGGAGCAGTTCTTC.

The chain recombines TRBV15 with TRBJ2-3; the D is unclear. Germline CDR1 LNHNV, CDR2 YYDKDF (reference sequence). Trimming removed 8 bases at V and 2 bases at J, with 11 bases between. The CDR3 covers 13 residues. CDR3 sequence: CATYETVTDTQYF. The CDR3 DNA reads TGTGCCACCTATGAAACGGTCACAGATACGCAGTATTTT.

This chain joins TRBV20-1 and TRBJ2-5, with a possible D match to TRBD2 (6 bases). The CDR3 runs to 11 residues. Germline CDR1 reads DFQATT; CDR2 reads SNEGSKA (reference sequence). The DNA of the CDR3 is TGCAGCGGGGGAGTGGGGGAGACCCAGTACTTC. Translating gives CSGGVGETQYF.

The chain is built from TRBV18 and TRBJ2-5; 11 bases match TRBD1. CDR3 length: 16 amino acids. Losses at the gene ends were 5 bases for V and 4 bases for J; bases not matched to a gene: 9. CDR1 KGHSH and CDR2 LQKENI come from the germline V gene. The CDR3 reads CASSSTRGTGGETQYF. The CDR3 DNA follows: TGTGCCAGCTCATCGACTCGTGGGACAGGGGGAGAGACCCAGTACTTC.

This rearrangement joins TRBV7-8 to TRBJ1-4; D is unresolved. The ends were cut back, 5 bases at V and 4 bases at J, with 14 bases in the middle. Germline loops: CDR1 SGHVS, CDR2 FQNEAQ. CDR3 length equals 15 residues. The CDR3 spells CASSPDPGFNEKLFF. DNA for the CDR3: TGTGCCAGCAGCCCGGACCCGGGGTTTAATGAAAAACTGTTTTTT.

This clonotype was counted a few times. The genes are TRBV20-1 and TRBJ2-7; either TRBD1 or TRBD2 may supply D (5 bases each). This CDR3 has 12 residues. The germline gives CDR1 DFQATT, CDR2 SNEGSKA (reference sequence). With 6 bases removed from V and 1 base from J, the gap between germline ends came to 10 bases. The CDR3 DNA follows: TGCAGTGCATCCGGGGCTTCCTACGAGCAGTACTTC. Its protein is CSASGASYEQYF.

CDR3 bases: TGTGCCAGCAGTGTAGGACCCGGGCAGGGGTCCTACGAGCAGTACTTC. This encodes CASSVGPGQGSYEQYF. The rearrangement joins TRBV2 to TRBJ2-7; tentatively, D is TRBD1 (6 bases). The V end was cut by 4 bases, the J end by 1 base, with 17 bases between. CDR3 length equals 16 residues. The germline V gene has CDR1 SNHLY and CDR2 FYNNEI.

This clonotype was detected a few times. CDR3: CSVREGHNIQYF. CDR3 in DNA: TGCAGTGTCCGGGAGGGCCACAACATTCAGTACTTC. This sequence joins TRBV20-1 and TRBJ2-4; 8 bases line up with TRBD2. Germline V lookup: CDR1 DFQATT, CDR2 SNEGSKA (reference sequence). CDR3 length: 12 residues. The V segment lost 7 bases and the J segment 7 bases; nucleotides outside the gene matches: 6.

The chain recombines TRBV29-1 with TRBJ2-7; TRBD2 agrees at 11 bases. The CDR3 is made up of 12 amino acids. With 7 bases clipped from V and 4 bases from J, the junction kept 3 bases outside the gene matches. CDR1 and CDR2 from the germline V gene are SQVTM and ANQGSEA. The CDR3, as DNA: TGCAGCGCTATAGCGGGAGGGTACGAGCAGTACTTC. The encoded protein is CSAIAGGYEQYF.

This clonotype has only a few counts. The V and J genes are TRBV7-2 and TRBJ2-7; 9 nucleotides line up with TRBD2. V lost 4 bases, J lost 2 bases, and 6 bases stayed unmatched. Germline CDR1 and CDR2: SGHTA and FQGNSA. This CDR3 comprises 15 residues. CDR3 region: CASSWKAGGPYEQYF. The CDR3 DNA sequence: TGTGCCAGCAGCTGGAAAGCGGGAGGCCCCTACGAGCAGTACTTC.

This clonotype was seen a handful of times. CDR3 sequence: CSEGVQETQYF. The CDR3 DNA reads as TGCAGTGAGGGGGTACAAGAGACCCAGTACTTC. The J gene is TRBJ2-5, the V gene TRBV20-1; TRBD1 might be the D (6 bases). The V end lost 7 bases, the J end lost 2 bases, and 8 bases lay between the germline ends. Germline values: CDR1 DFQATT, CDR2 SNEGSKA (reference sequence). This CDR3 spans 11 amino acids.

This clonotype was recorded at least ten times. The CDR3 DNA sequence: TGCAGTGCTAGAGGGGGGTACAATGAGCAGTTCTTC. The encoded protein is CSARGGYNEQFF. The rearrangement joins TRBV20-1 to TRBJ2-1; D is tentatively TRBD1 or TRBD2 (5 bases each). This CDR3 has 12 amino acids. Germline CDR1 reads DFQATT; CDR2 reads SNEGSKA (reference sequence). Trimming shortened V by 1 base and J by 4 bases, and 5 bases separated the two germline ends.

This clonotype was counted a few times. The rearrangement uses TRBV10-3 and TRBJ2-3, with TRBD1 matching 7 bases. CDR3 length equals 15 residues. Trimming removed 2 bases from V and 1 base from J; junction bases left unmatched: 3. Germline V CDR1 and CDR2: ENHRY, SYGVKD. The CDR3 is CAISEGTVRTDTQYF. CDR3 nucleotide sequence: TGTGCCATCAGTGAGGGGACAGTTCGCACAGATACGCAGTATTTT.

V is TRBV20-1 and J is TRBJ2-5; unclear D gene. Germline V gene data show CDR1 as DFQATT and CDR2 as SNEGSKA (reference sequence). CDR3 length equals 12 residues. The germline V and J ends were trimmed by 3 bases and 2 bases, with 7 bases remaining between them. The CDR3 bases are TGCAGTGCTAGCGGGCCACAAGAGACCCAGTACTTC. This gives the protein CSASGPQETQYF.

The chain is built from TRBV20-1 and TRBJ2-1; TRBD2 aligns across 8 bases. The V gene end was trimmed by 6 bases and the J gene end by 4 bases; junction bases not matched to a gene: 8. Germline-derived CDR1 and CDR2 are DFQATT and SNEGSKA (reference sequence). There are 14 residues in the CDR3. The CDR3 sequence is CSAQPQREYNEQFF. CDR3 coding DNA: TGCAGTGCACAGCCCCAGCGGGAGTACAATGAGCAGTTCTTC.

In this sample, this clonotype turned up a few times. V usage is TRBV6-1 and J usage is TRBJ2-3, with D possibly TRBD2 on 6 matching bases. V was cut by 7 bases and J by 10 bases, with 18 bases left in between. Germline V CDR1 and CDR2: MNHNS, SASEGT. CDR3 length: 13 amino acids. The CDR3 sequence: CASNVGLGSAQYF. The CDR3 DNA sequence: TGTGCCAGCAATGTGGGACTCGGAAGTGCGCAGTATTTT.